Listed below are T cell receptor beta chains from one sample, sequenced in a study of blood T cell repertoires in COVID-19. Assay used: immunoSEQ multiplex PCR; TCRdb lists only in-frame clones, some missing. The data hold hundreds of thousands of clones, with around 86% observed a single time. Sequences were obtained from peripheral blood. These receptors originate from a woman younger than 45 with active or convalescent COVID-19. Each CDR3 is given with its conserved first and last residue. The order of the fields is V gene, D gene, J gene, clone size, CDR3 protein. The D gene is left open where the match is weak. Only part of the rows carry a size: once, few, many, or a class if the clone is expanded.

V: TRBV28
D: -
J: TRBJ1-2
size: -
CDR3: CASSNGQGSRDGYTF

V: TRBV19
D: -
J: TRBJ2-7
size: -
CDR3: CASSPGGSYEQYF

V: TRBV5-4
D: -
J: TRBJ1-1
size: -
CDR3: CASSFGDTEAFF

V: TRBV5-3
D: TRBD2
J: TRBJ2-1
size: -
CDR3: CARSLANFPREGLDNEQFF

V: TRBV7-2
D: TRBD1
J: TRBJ2-1
size: -
CDR3: CASSLFGGQVKNEQFF

V: TRBV15
D: -
J: TRBJ1-5
size: -
CDR3: CATRAGQSSWPQHF

V: TRBV5-4
D: TRBD1
J: TRBJ1-1
size: -
CDR3: CASSVIQGGQDTEAFF

V: TRBV14
D: -
J: TRBJ1-2
size: -
CDR3: CASSQDYRNGYTF

V: TRBV27
D: TRBD2
J: TRBJ2-1
size: -
CDR3: CASSCLGGRCSYNEQFF

V: TRBV6-5
D: TRBD1
J: TRBJ1-1
size: -
CDR3: CASSYSKGTGRPGAFF

V: TRBV7-2
D: -
J: TRBJ1-3
size: few
CDR3: CASSYRRTISGNTIYF

V: TRBV19
D: TRBD1
J: TRBJ1-5
size: once
CDR3: CASSKITGGQPQHF

V: TRBV2
D: -
J: TRBJ1-5
size: once
CDR3: CASSVGGTQPQHF

V: TRBV18
D: -
J: TRBJ1-2
size: once
CDR3: CASSPPPSEIYGYTF

V: TRBV11-2
D: -
J: TRBJ1-1
size: -
CDR3: CASRQVQGNTEAFF

V: TRBV7-9
D: TRBD1
J: TRBJ1-5
size: -
CDR3: CASSSTGGSNQPQHF

V: TRBV5-6
D: TRBD2
J: TRBJ2-1
size: -
CDR3: CASSSRLAGGFSSYNEQFF